This TCR beta chain emerged from a study of T cell changes during pregnancy in multiple sclerosis. Deletions cut 5 bases from V and 0 bases from J, with 8 bases between. The CDR3 sequence is 14 residues long. Germline V gene lookup returns CDR1 SEHNR and CDR2 FQNEAQ (reference sequence). Sequenced by immunoSEQ multiplex PCR; TCRdb stores in-frame clones only, minus some. There are roughly 100,000 clones in the sample; about 89% occur only once, and less than 2% lies in the top ten. The sequence derives from a female donor with multiple sclerosis, enrolled in a pregnancy study. The starting material was peripheral blood, obtained before pregnancy. V usage is TRBV7-9 and J usage is TRBJ2-4; no definite D call. In DNA, the CDR3 is TGTGCCAGCAGCCTACAGATAGCCAAAAACATTCAGTACTTC. Protein sequence: CASSLQIAKNIQYF.